This paragraph reports one T cell receptor beta chain. The V gene lost 5 bases and the J gene lost 5 bases, with 19 bases spanning the gap. The germline V gene has CDR1 MNHEY and CDR2 SMNVEV (reference sequence). This CDR3 is 15 amino acids long. This sample is drawn from a study of shared clonotypes between healthy human individuals. The table came from immunoSEQ multiplex PCR; TCRdb's copy has only in-frame clones and leaves some out. The table lists around 2.3 million clones, about 94% of them singletons. This chain links TRBV27 with TRBJ2-7; D not certain. Sequenced material: naive CD4+ T cells sorted from blood. Subset noted: CD45RA+ positively selected. The receptor comes from a man aged 18 to 30 in good health. This CDR3 is CASSPLGRESNEQYF. The CDR3 nucleotides read TGTGCCAGCAGTCCCCTGGGCAGAGAATCTAACGAGCAGTACTTC.